One and the same sample provided the 20 T cell receptor beta chains below, sequenced in a study of T cells in Graves' hyperthyroidism and ophthalmopathy. Amplified regions were TCR beta CDR3 sequences from RNA transcripts. Researchers ran a first-round RT-PCR on the TCR CDR3 using the HTBI primer set. TCRdb recomputed calls from the multiplex PCR reads with MiXCR, one row per CDR3 protein. This table holds about 420,000 distinct CDR3 sequences, around a sixth found once. The sequenced sample was blood. The receptors stem from a woman aged 18-29 years with Graves' hyperthyroidism.

This clonotype has a count of ten or more. V gene TRBV3-1 combines with J gene TRBJ2-2; 10 nucleotides align to TRBD2. V was pared by 0 bases and J by 4 bases, with 8 bases of the junction left unmatched. The CDR3 contains 18 residues. Germline CDR1 is LGHDT and CDR2 is YNNKEL (reference sequence). CDR3 DNA sequence: TGTGCCAGCAGCCAAGAGACGAGGCTAGCGGGAGTCACCGGGGAGCTGTTTTTT. Encoded protein: CASSQETRLAGVTGELFF.

The chain combines TRBV3-1 with TRBJ1-1; no definite D call. There are 14 residues in the CDR3. The V end was cut by 4 bases, the J end by 4 bases, with 13 bases between. CDR1 is LGHDT, CDR2 YNNKEL, per germline (reference sequence). The DNA of the CDR3 is TGTGCCAGCAGCCGAAAGTCCGGAGGCACTGAAGCTTTCTTT. It specifies CASSRKSGGTEAFF.

This clonotype was observed many times. This chain uses TRBV7-8 with TRBJ2-5; 8 positions match TRBD1. CDR3 size: 16 residues. Germline CDR1 and CDR2: SGHVS and FQNEAQ. Trimming at V came to 4 bases and at J to 2 bases, leaving 9 bases not matched to a gene. CDR3 bases: TGTGCCAGCAGCTCCACCACAGGGGGAGGACAAGAGACCCAGTACTTC. Translating it yields CASSSTTGGGQETQYF.

In its sample, this clonotype is medium-sized. The V gene is TRBV28, the J gene TRBJ1-1, with D unresolved. V lost 3 bases and J 0 bases, leaving 5 bases between the germline ends. The CDR3 covers 13 residues. The germline CDR1 and CDR2 sequences are MDHEN and SYDVKM. The chain's CDR3 is CASSFMVNTEAFF. CDR3 nucleotide sequence: TGTGCCAGCAGTTTTATGGTGAACACTGAAGCTTTCTTT.

This clonotype has a count of ten or more. V and J are TRBV20-1 and TRBJ1-5; D remains ambiguous. Germline values: CDR1 DFQATT, CDR2 SNEGSKA (reference sequence). The V gene lost 3 bases and the J gene lost 1 base, with 4 bases spanning the gap. The CDR3 loop spans 12 amino acids. The CDR3 sequence is CSASKSNQPQHF. CDR3 bases: TGCAGTGCTAGTAAGAGCAATCAGCCCCAGCATTTT.

This clonotype was seen many times. This sequence joins TRBV20-1 and TRBJ2-7, with D uncertain. Looked up from germline, CDR1 is DFQATT and CDR2 is SNEGSKA (reference sequence). The length of the CDR3 is 15 residues. With 3 bases removed from V and 3 bases from J, the gap between germline ends came to 18 bases. CDR3 loop: CSARGNLSPYYEQYF. The CDR3, as DNA: TGCAGTGCTAGGGGAAACCTTTCGCCATACTACGAGCAGTACTTC.

This clonotype was seen a single time. This chain joins TRBV6-1 and TRBJ2-7; TRBD2 aligns across 14 bases. Germline CDR1 MNHNS, CDR2 SASEGT. V lost 7 bases to trimming and J lost 6 bases; unmatched junction nucleotides: 8. The CDR3 is made up of 15 amino acids. The CDR3 coding sequence is TGTGCCAGCACCCTTGGGACTAGCGGGAGTCGCGAGCAGTACTTC. Encoded protein: CASTLGTSGSREQYF.

The chain links TRBV4-3 to TRBJ1-5, with D perhaps TRBD1 (6 bases). The CDR3 is 16 residues long. The V gene's germline CDR1 is LGHNA and CDR2 YSLEER. V lost 0 bases and J 4 bases, leaving 13 bases between the germline ends. The CDR3 here is CASSQDFGTTNQPQHF. DNA of the CDR3: TGCGCCAGCAGCCAAGATTTCGGGACAACTAATCAGCCCCAGCATTTT.

Details on this clonotype: A much larger clone sits a single nucleotide away, making a read error possible. The chain combines TRBV7-9 with TRBJ1-2; D ambiguous. Germline V gene sequence: CDR1 SEHNR, CDR2 FQNEAQ (reference sequence). This CDR3 contains 14 residues. DNA for the CDR3: TGTGCCGGCAGCTTAATATTCCACAACTATGGCTACACCTTC. Protein product: CAGSLIFHNYGYTF.

This clonotype was observed many times. J is TRBJ2-1 and V is TRBV2, with D possibly matching TRBD2 (5 bases). This CDR3 region has 15 residues. Germline lookup yields CDR1 SNHLY and CDR2 FYNNEI. With 1 base removed from V and 4 bases from J, the gap between germline ends came to 11 bases. This CDR3 reads CASSEGAGSYNEQFF. Written as DNA, the CDR3 is TGTGCCAGCAGTGAAGGCGCTGGGAGTTACAATGAGCAGTTCTTC.

This clonotype was counted many times. The V call is TRBV20-1, the J call TRBJ1-6; 9 positions match TRBD1. The junction had 16 bases not matched to a gene; V was cut back by 6 bases and J by 13 bases. The CDR3 has 15 residues. The V gene's germline CDR1 is DFQATT and CDR2 SNEGSKA (reference sequence). For the CDR3, the DNA is TGCAGTGCCCACCTCGCCGGGACAGGGAAAGCGCCCCTCCACTTT. Encoded protein: CSAHLAGTGKAPLHF.

This clonotype has only one observation. This could be a read error, since a much larger clone is one nucleotide away. The chain has TRBV6-1 and TRBJ2-7; tentative D call: TRBD2 (5 bases). Trimming left V 8 bases short and J 2 bases short, with 22 bases between. This CDR3 spans 16 amino acids. Germline CDR1 reads MNHNS; CDR2 reads SASEGT. CDR3 protein: CASGMPVAWTAYEQYF. The CDR3, as DNA: TGTGCCAGCGGGATGCCTGTAGCGTGGACCGCCTACGAGCAGTACTTC.

The rearrangement uses TRBV5-1 and TRBJ2-5, with TRBD2 matching over 8 bases. The CDR3 covers 15 residues. J gave up 7 bases and V 4 bases, and 12 bases lay outside the gene matches. The germline CDR1 and CDR2 sequences are SGHRS and YFSETQ. For the CDR3, the DNA is TGCGCCAGCAGCCTCCGGACTAGCCCGGAGGTGACCCAGTACTTC. Translated: CASSLRTSPEVTQYF.

In this sample, this clonotype turned up a few times. The rearrangement uses TRBV29-1 and TRBJ1-2; D call uncertain. The germline V gene encodes CDR1 SQVTM and CDR2 ANQGSEA. The CDR3 sequence is 14 residues long. V gave up 0 bases and J gave up 4 bases, with 12 bases separating them. CDR3 bases: TGCAGCGTTGAAGATCCCCTTATATCCTATGGCTACACCTTC. The encoded protein is CSVEDPLISYGYTF.

This clonotype has at least ten counts. The rearrangement links TRBV7-3 to TRBJ2-6, with TRBD2 as a possible D gene (5 bases). Germline V CDR1 and CDR2: SGHTA, FQGTGA. Trimming took off 5 bases at V and 4 bases at J, with 12 bases between the two ends. The CDR3 contains 15 residues. The CDR3 sequence: CASSPRRSGANVLTF. DNA for the CDR3: TGTGCCAGCAGCCCCAGGAGGTCGGGGGCCAACGTCCTGACTTTC.

This clonotype came up many times. V usage is TRBV12-3 or TRBV12-4 and J usage is TRBJ2-7; D perhaps matches TRBD2 (6 bases). The CDR3 is 15 amino acids. Between the trimmed V and J ends, which lost 3 bases and 0 bases, there was a span of 12 bases. The CDR3 is CASSFGAGPSYEQYF. For the CDR3, the DNA is TGTGCCAGCAGTTTTGGTGCGGGGCCCTCCTACGAGCAGTACTTC.

The rearrangement links TRBV5-5 to TRBJ2-2; D is uncertain. The CDR3 covers 15 residues. In germline, CDR1 is SGHKS, CDR2 YYEKEE (reference sequence). V gave up 7 bases and J gave up 1 base, with 14 bases separating them. CDR3 sequence: CASGQEFGNTGELFF. DNA of the CDR3: TGTGCCAGCGGCCAAGAGTTCGGGAACACCGGGGAGCTGTTTTTT.

This clonotype came up many times. The rearrangement links TRBV7-9 to TRBJ1-2; unclear D gene. The ends were cut back, 5 bases at V and 8 bases at J, with 12 bases in the middle. This CDR3 region has 12 residues. The V gene's germline CDR1 is SEHNR and CDR2 FQNEAQ (reference sequence). CDR3 residues: CASSPTHGGYTF. Here the CDR3 DNA reads TGTGCCAGCAGCCCGACTCACGGGGGCTACACCTTC. Complete variable domain (other parts from reference TRBV7-9 and TRBJ1-2): DTGVSQNPRHKITKRGQNVTFRCDPISEHNRLYWYRQTLGQGPEFLTYFQNEAQLEKSRLLSDRFSAERPKGSFSTLEIQRTEQGDSAMYLCASSPTHGGYTFGSGTRLTVV.

The chain is built from TRBV18 and TRBJ2-4, with 9 bases identical to TRBD2. V trimming: 1 base; J trimming: 6 bases; junction bases outside the gene matches: 7. The CDR3 loop spans 16 amino acids. Germline CDR1 reads KGHSH; CDR2 reads LQKENI. This CDR3 is CASSPRIAGGGNIQYF. In DNA form, the CDR3 reads TGTGCCAGCTCACCACGAATTGCGGGAGGGGGAAACATTCAGTACTTC.

This clonotype was observed many times. Germline is not matched at one junction end, which may reflect a read error. The rearrangement joins TRBV13 to TRBJ1-1; D remains unclear. This CDR3 has 13 amino acids. Germline V gene lookup returns CDR1 PRHDT and CDR2 FYEKMQ (reference sequence). This chain's CDR3 is CASSLGNAHEAFF. In DNA, the CDR3 is TGTGCCAGCAGTTTAGGAAATGCGCATGAAGCTTTCTTT. The complete variable domain, with remaining parts taken from reference TRBV13 and TRBJ1-1, reads AAGVIQSPRHLIKEKRETATLKCYPIPRHDTVYWYQQGPGQDPQFLISFYEKMQSDKGSIPDRFSAQQFSDYHSELNMSSLELGDSALYFCASSLGNAHEAFFGQGTRLTVV.